A single sample is the source of the 32 T cell receptor beta chains below, sequenced in a study of somatic mutations in cytotoxic T cells in rheumatoid arthritis. Clones were read by immunoSEQ multiplex PCR, and TCRdb kept only the in-frame ones, dropping some. The sample holds over 3,500 clones, around 89% seen once. Sequencing input: CD8+ T cells sorted from blood. Source of these receptors: a woman in her seventies with rheumatoid arthritis.

The chain couples TRBV4-1 to TRBJ1-2; 7 nucleotides line up with TRBD1. The ends lost 1 base at V and 7 bases at J; junction bases unmatched: 9. The germline V gene encodes CDR1 MGHRA and CDR2 YSYEKL. There are 15 residues in the CDR3. The CDR3 DNA is TGCGCCAGCAGCCAAGCCCCGACAGGGATCTCTGGCTACACCTTC. It is translated as CASSQAPTGISGYTF.

CDR3 amino acids: CASSAGNSNQPQHF. CDR3 nucleotides: TGTGCCAGCAGCGCAGGGAATAGCAATCAGCCCCAGCATTTT. The chain combines TRBV9 with TRBJ1-5; tentatively, D is TRBD1 (5 bases). Trimming took 3 bases from V and 0 from J, leaving 7 bases between them. The V gene's germline CDR1 is SGDLS and CDR2 YYNGEE. This CDR3 is built from 14 residues. The full variable domain, rest sourced from reference TRBV9 and TRBJ1-5, is DSGVTQTPKHLITATGQRVTLRCSPRSGDLSVYWYQQSLDQGLQFLIQYYNGEERAKGNILERFSAQQFPDLHSELNLSSLELGDSALYFCASSAGNSNQPQHFGDGTRLSIL.

The rearrangement links TRBV13 to TRBJ2-5; tentatively, D is TRBD1 (5 bases). The CDR3 sequence is 14 residues long. CDR1 and CDR2 from the germline V gene are PRHDT and FYEKMQ (reference sequence). The V end lost 3 bases, the J end lost 2 bases, and 10 bases lay between the germline ends. CDR3 nucleotides: TGTGCCAGCAGCTTCCCGACAGAGCAAGAGACCCAGTACTTC. It codes for CASSFPTEQETQYF.

The chain carries TRBV11-3 and TRBJ2-2, with 12 bases lining up with TRBD2. Germline values: CDR1 SGHNT, CDR2 YENEEA. This CDR3 contains 17 residues. V was clipped by 4 bases and J by 7 bases; unmatched bases: 10. The CDR3 DNA reads as TGTGCCAGCAGCTCGCGGCGACTAGCGGGAGCTGTCGGGGAGCTGTTTTTT. It codes for CASSSRRLAGAVGELFF.

The chain employs TRBV11-3 and TRBJ2-5; 7 nucleotides align to TRBD2. There are 14 residues in the CDR3. Looked up from germline, CDR1 is SGHNT and CDR2 is YENEEA. Losses at the gene ends were 2 bases for V and 2 bases for J; bases not matched to a gene: 2. The chain's CDR3 is CASSLYSGQETQYF. The CDR3 nucleotides read TGTGCCAGCAGCTTATATAGCGGGCAAGAGACCCAGTACTTC.

The genes are TRBV19 and TRBJ1-5; TRBD1 matches at 7 bases. This CDR3 comprises 17 residues. V lost 3 bases and J lost 0; bases outside the gene matches: 8. The germline gives CDR1 LNHDA, CDR2 SQIVND (reference sequence). CDR3 region: CASSMKGGLYSNQPQHF. The CDR3 coding sequence is TGTGCCAGTAGTATGAAAGGGGGCCTATATAGCAATCAGCCCCAGCATTTT.

The chain employs TRBV11-3 and TRBJ1-2; a possible D gene is TRBD1 (5 bases). The germline V and J ends were trimmed by 2 bases and 4 bases, with 14 bases remaining between them. The CDR3 has 15 amino acids. CDR1 is SGHNT and CDR2 is YENEEA in the germline V gene. The CDR3: CASSLSGGTGYGYTF. CDR3 sequence (DNA): TGTGCCAGCAGCTTATCCGGGGGGACGGGCTATGGCTACACCTTC.

V is TRBV7-3 and J is TRBJ2-2; D not certain. This CDR3 spans 16 amino acids. Trimming left V 5 bases short and J 0 bases short, with 13 bases between. CDR1 SGHTA and CDR2 FQGTGA come from the germline V gene. Written as DNA, the CDR3 is TGTGCCAGCAGCCTCAGACACCCTCCGAACACCGGGGAGCTGTTTTTT. Its protein product is CASSLRHPPNTGELFF.

The chain is built from TRBV27 and TRBJ2-3; perhaps TRBD2 as D (6 bases). The CDR3 consists of 14 residues. CDR1 and CDR2 from the germline V gene are MNHEY and SMNVEV (reference sequence). The V gene lost 10 bases and the J gene lost 6 bases, with 20 bases spanning the gap. CDR3 loop: CATSPAGPLDTQYF. The CDR3 DNA is TGTGCCACCTCGCCTGCGGGACCTCTTGATACGCAGTATTTT.

The rearrangement joins TRBV7-6 to TRBJ1-2; weak D call: TRBD1 (5 bases). Trimming removed 5 bases from V and 6 bases from J, with 16 bases in between. Germline-derived CDR1 and CDR2 are SGHVS and FNYEAQ. This CDR3 region has 14 residues. The CDR3 reads CASSPGQNPHGYTF. In DNA, the CDR3 is TGTGCCAGCAGCCCAGGGCAGAACCCCCATGGCTACACCTTC.

The chain carries TRBV10-3 and TRBJ1-5, with unresolved D. There are 13 residues in the CDR3. Germline lookup yields CDR1 ENHRY and CDR2 SYGVKD. With 8 bases removed from V and 4 bases from J, the gap between germline ends came to 12 bases. CDR3 DNA sequence: TGTGCCATCCGGGGAGTCCTTAATCAGCCCCAGCATTTT. Amino acids: CAIRGVLNQPQHF.

The chain has TRBV2 and TRBJ2-7; the match to TRBD1 covers 8 bases. Unmatched junction bases numbered 4, after V lost 0 bases and J lost 3 bases. The CDR3 has 15 amino acids. The germline CDR1 and CDR2 sequences are SNHLY and FYNNEI. In DNA form, the CDR3 reads TGTGCCAGCAGTGAAGCGGCGGGGACAGGCTACGAGCAGTACTTC. It specifies CASSEAAGTGYEQYF.

The CDR3 spells CASSSTAAYNEQFF. CDR3 DNA sequence: TGTGCCAGTAGTAGCACAGCGGCATACAATGAGCAGTTCTTC. V gene TRBV19 combines with J gene TRBJ2-1; TRBD2 is a possible D gene (5 bases). Trimming removed 4 bases at V and 4 bases at J, with 11 bases between. This CDR3 is 14 amino acids long. The V gene's germline CDR1 is LNHDA and CDR2 SQIVND (reference sequence).

The V gene is TRBV27, the J gene TRBJ1-4; D perhaps matches TRBD1 (5 bases). The length of the CDR3 is 13 residues. V was trimmed by 0 bases and J by 12 bases, leaving 11 bases between them. Germline CDR1 is MNHEY and CDR2 is SMNVEV (reference sequence). CDR3 region: CASSLSPGYELFF. CDR3 DNA: TGTGCCAGCAGTTTATCCCCAGGGTATGAACTGTTTTTT. The complete variable domain, with remaining parts taken from reference TRBV27 and TRBJ1-4, reads EAQVTQNPRYLITVTGKKLTVTCSQNMNHEYMSWYRQDPGLGLRQIYYSMNVEVTDKGDVPEGYKVSRKEKRNFPLILESPSPNQTSLYFCASSLSPGYELFFGSGTQLSVL.

The V gene is TRBV7-9, the J gene TRBJ1-2; TRBD1 agrees at 9 bases. CDR1 is SEHNR, CDR2 FQNEAQ, per germline (reference sequence). The ends lost 4 bases at V and 1 base at J; junction bases unmatched: 13. The CDR3 runs 18 residues. This CDR3 reads CASSSSDRGHPFNYGYTF. For the CDR3, the DNA is TGTGCCAGCAGCTCTTCGGACAGGGGCCACCCTTTTAACTATGGCTACACCTTC.

The genes are TRBV7-8 and TRBJ2-1; perhaps TRBD1 as D (5 bases). The germline V gene has CDR1 SGHVS and CDR2 FQNEAQ. CDR3 length: 14 residues. V lost 3 bases to trimming and J lost 8 bases, with 14 bases between them. CDR3 nucleotide sequence: TGTGCCAGCAGCTTGACGCATCCCAGGGATGAGCAGTTCTTC. It translates to CASSLTHPRDEQFF.

This clone showed up just a few times. J is TRBJ1-2 and V is TRBV5-6; TRBD1 matches 8 bases. Per the germline V gene, CDR1 is SGHDT and CDR2 is YYEEEE. The trim removed 3 bases at V and 8 bases at J, leaving 12 bases unmatched. The CDR3 is 15 residues long. CDR3: CASSWDRTLYPGYTF. For the CDR3, the DNA is TGTGCCAGCAGCTGGGACAGGACCTTATACCCCGGCTACACCTTC.

Comment on this clone: Other nucleotide sequences from this sample produce the same CDR3. V gene TRBV15 combines with J gene TRBJ2-3; the match to TRBD2 covers 14 bases. There are 18 residues in the CDR3. J lost 2 bases, V lost 3 bases, and 7 bases had no gene match. Germline V lookup: CDR1 LNHNV, CDR2 YYDKDF (reference sequence). The chain's CDR3 is CATSRGLAGVVDTDTQYF. CDR3 nucleotide sequence: TGTGCCACCAGCAGGGGACTAGCGGGGGTGGTTGACACAGATACGCAGTATTTT.

In its sample, this clone was seen once. The chain recombines TRBV7-2 with TRBJ1-5; D is uncertain. Trimming stripped 5 bases from V and 11 bases from J, with 22 bases between. Germline-derived CDR1 and CDR2 are SGHTA and FQGNSA. This CDR3 is built from 15 residues. The DNA of the CDR3 is TGTGCCAGCAGCACGGATTTTTATAGCAATCATACCCAGCATTTT. Protein product: CASSTDFYSNHTQHF.

V gene TRBV5-6 combines with J gene TRBJ1-5; no firm D call. The V end was cut by 4 bases, the J end by 6 bases, with 8 bases between. Germline V gives CDR1 SGHDT, CDR2 YYEEEE. CDR3 length equals 12 residues. CDR3 sequence: CASSQLSQPQHF. The DNA for the CDR3 is TGTGCCAGCAGCCAGTTATCTCAGCCCCAGCATTTT.

The rearrangement uses TRBV19 and TRBJ1-5; D gene ambiguous. CDR1 LNHDA and CDR2 SQIVND come from the germline V gene (reference sequence). V lost 2 bases and J lost 6, with 14 bases in between. This CDR3 is built from 15 residues. The CDR3 DNA reads as TGTGCCAGTAGTATAACTGCCGGGAAGTCTCAGCCCCAGCATTTT. It codes for CASSITAGKSQPQHF.

The chain uses TRBV6-1 and TRBJ1-2; D gene uncertain. V was shortened by 2 bases and J by 3 bases, with 13 bases between the two germline ends. Germline V gene lookup returns CDR1 MNHNS and CDR2 SASEGT. This CDR3 is 15 amino acids long. CDR3 amino acids: CASSEPVVRDYGYTF. Here the CDR3 DNA reads TGTGCCAGCAGTGAACCGGTCGTCCGGGACTATGGCTACACCTTC.

The chain couples TRBV28 to TRBJ1-1; no reliable D call. The ends were cut back, 4 bases at V and 4 bases at J, with 19 bases in the middle. The CDR3 contains 16 residues. Germline lookup yields CDR1 MDHEN and CDR2 SYDVKM. DNA of the CDR3: TGTGCCAGCAGTTCGATATACATTGATCGGGGCACTGAAGCTTTCTTT. Residues: CASSSIYIDRGTEAFF.

The chain couples TRBV10-2 to TRBJ2-3, with TRBD1 as a possible D gene (6 bases). Per germline, CDR1 WSHSY and CDR2 SAAADI. V dropped 0 bases and J dropped 0 bases, with 22 bases sitting between them. The CDR3 sequence is 20 residues long. In DNA, the CDR3 is TGCGCCAGCAGTGAGTCGATAAGTGGGGGCCGCGGAATAAGCACAGATACGCAGTATTTT. Translation gives CASSESISGGRGISTDTQYF.

This chain connects TRBV5-1 to TRBJ2-2; D possibly corresponds to TRBD1 (6 bases). CDR3 length: 15 residues. The V end lost 4 bases, the J end lost 5 bases, and 15 bases lay between the germline ends. Germline CDR1 is SGHRS and CDR2 is YFSETQ. The DNA of the CDR3 is TGCGCCAGCAGCCTCTACAGGGATCGGACCGGGGAGCTGTTTTTT. Protein sequence: CASSLYRDRTGELFF.

This chain joins TRBV7-2 and TRBJ2-3; 14 bases map to TRBD2. CDR3 length: 18 amino acids. Germline V gene data show CDR1 as SGHTA and CDR2 as FQGNSA. V lost 5 bases and J lost 1; bases outside the gene matches: 8. The CDR3 sequence: CASSTRTSGRRGTDTQYF. CDR3 nucleotide sequence: TGTGCCAGCAGCACGAGGACTAGCGGGAGGAGGGGCACAGATACGCAGTATTTT.

Turning to this clone: At one end, the junction sequence differs from germline, possibly due to a read error. The gene calls are TRBV5-4 and TRBJ1-6; no reliable D call. Per germline, CDR1 SGHNT and CDR2 YYREEE (reference sequence). The CDR3 length is 15 residues. CDR3 in amino acids: CASSSTDFYNSPLHF. CDR3 nucleotide sequence: TGTGCCAGCAGCTCGACGGACTTCTATAATTCCCCCCTCCACTTT.

The V gene is TRBV19, the J gene TRBJ1-1; 9 nucleotides align to TRBD1. The length of the CDR3 is 14 residues. The ends lost 0 bases at V and 5 bases at J; junction bases unmatched: 1. CDR1 is LNHDA, CDR2 SQIVND, per germline (reference sequence). The DNA of the CDR3 is TGTGCCAGTAGTATAGAGGGACAGGGTACTGAAGCTTTCTTT. Its translation: CASSIEGQGTEAFF. Filled out from reference TRBV19 and TRBJ1-1, the complete variable domain reads DGGITQSPKYLFRKEGQNVTLSCEQNLNHDAMYWYRQDPGQGLRLIYYSQIVNDFQKGDIAEGYSVSREKKESFPLTVTSAQKNPTAFYLCASSIEGQGTEAFFGQGTRLTVV.

This sequence joins TRBV5-6 and TRBJ2-2; TRBD1 aligns across 8 bases. V was clipped by 3 bases and J by 5 bases; unmatched bases: 9. Germline V gene lookup returns CDR1 SGHDT and CDR2 YYEEEE. The CDR3 sequence is 16 residues long. CDR3 bases: TGTGCCAGCAGCTCCCCAGGGGGCTTAGGGACCGGGGAGCTGTTTTTT. It is translated as CASSSPGGLGTGELFF.

Points on this clone: Other nucleotide sequences in the sample specify the same CDR3. The chain combines TRBV12-5 with TRBJ1-1; TRBD1 might be the D (5 bases). This CDR3 is 13 amino acids long. Germline CDR1 LGHNT, CDR2 FRNRAP. Trimming left V 4 bases short and J 4 bases short, with 10 bases between. As DNA, the CDR3 is TGTGCTAGTGGTTCCGTCAGGGCCACTGAAGCTTTCTTT. This codes for CASGSVRATEAFF.

The chain uses TRBV10-1 and TRBJ2-2; TRBD1 agrees at 7 bases. The CDR3 runs 16 residues. V lost 1 base and J lost 0; bases outside the gene matches: 2. The germline V gene encodes CDR1 WNHNN and CDR2 SYGVQD (reference sequence). CDR3 in amino acids: CASSEWGQTNTGELFF. In DNA, the CDR3 is TGCGCCAGCAGTGAGTGGGGACAGACGAACACCGGGGAGCTGTTTTTT.

The gene calls are TRBV4-1 and TRBJ2-1, with D possibly being TRBD2 (6 bases). Trimming cost V 3 bases and J 0 bases, with 12 bases left between them. The CDR3 length is 16 residues. Per germline, CDR1 MGHRA and CDR2 YSYEKL. CDR3 DNA: TGCGCCAGCAGCCAGGGACTTCCAAGCTCCTACAATGAGCAGTTCTTC. It is translated as CASSQGLPSSYNEQFF.